The TCR beta chain under discussion was sequenced for a study of molecular identifiers for immune sequencing clone quantification (dated by TCRdb to 2016 to 2018). The study in broad terms: For a replicate experiment, the RNA from either roughly 18,000 or 92,000 naive CD8 T cells was divided into five aliquots, and four of those aliquots went on to sequencing. The study was a methods study using CD8 T cells to benchmark molecular-identifier clustering-based TCR repertoire sequencing (MIDCIRS) and TCR RNA copy counting. General study outcomes and caveats: Even against a background of one million naive CD8 T cells, spiked-in Jurkat TCR RNA amounting to a single cell's worth was reported to be detectable. Clones above 20 RNA copies held over 99% of molecules in CMV-specific effector cells but under 1% in naive cells. Naive libraries contained spiked-in Jurkat TCR RNA (more than nine copies' worth), which is not part of the donor repertoire. When barcode sub-clustering was omitted, TCR diversity was inflated by chimeric consensus sequences, with chimeras reaching as high as 47%. Highly expanded clone sizes could be underestimated if identical TCR molecules share a barcode. Modeling gave about three recovered TCR RNA copies per cell versus around 10 by digital PCR, implying roughly 28% capture efficiency.

Library prep was done by PCR. The sequencer was an Illumina HiSeq 4000. Preparation of bulk TCR libraries followed a previously described approach, with the TCR primers listed in Table S5. Total RNA was purified with the Qiagen AllPrep DNA/RNA kit. Reads from multiple sequencing runs of the same library were pooled before analysis. Per the authors' processing: Reads were retained only if their TCR constant sequence matched exactly, and those retained reads were trimmed to 150 nt and grouped according to their 12-nt molecular barcodes. Reads within each barcode group were sub-clustered using a 15% Levenshtein threshold, and quality-weighted consensus sequences were constructed for each RNA molecule. Non-functional sequences were excluded, and lower-count sequences lying one edit away from another sequence were also excluded. On the basis of fitting two negative binomial distributions, barcode sub-clusters with fewer than 20% of the maximum read count were discarded. The public reads were quality trimmed at Q25 with fastp and then assembled into clones with MiXCR by TCRdb, keeping productive beta chains. Every distinct CDR3 protein forms one entry, paired with its most common genes and DNA. None of the V and J calls come from the authors' own analysis; TCRdb made them. This sample has 600,000 to 650,000 distinct CDR3 sequences in its table, and about 20% of those were observed once. The ten top clones hold approximately 0.9% of the sample.

The CDR3 goes from the cysteine to the phenylalanine over 15 residues. Left in the record is the CDR3 DNA by itself, 45 bases read in frame from the first base. V is cut back by 3 bases and J by 0 bases, with 5 bases in the junction unmatched. CDR1 and CDR2 (KGHSH, LQKENI) derive from the germline V gene. Libraries of naive CD8 T cells were built from about 19,000 to 1,100,000 sorted cells, with 10%, 30% or 50% of the purified RNA used. On a BD FACSAria II, naive CD8 T cells were FACS-sorted as CD8+CD4-CCR7+CD45RA+ and collected into RLT Plus buffer. Approximately 9 TCR copies' worth of Jurkat RNA were spiked into 20,000-1,000,000 naive CD8 T cell samples to test detection sensitivity. Enrichment of CD8 T cells was done with RosetteSep CD8+ T Cell Enrichment Cocktail plus Ficoll-Paque, and ACK red cell lysis came afterward. This clonotype was recorded many times. No cognate antigen has been identified for it. Base qualities were left out, and no much larger clone turns up one base away.

The rearranged segments are TRBV18 and TRBJ2-7, and 7 bases in between align with TRBD1. The source of this sequence is a human donor in good health. Some libraries in this study had Jurkat cell RNA spiked in. Sequencing was performed on naive CD8+ T cells from blood, with Jurkat cell RNA spiked in. What this sample's cell subset or site label stands for: FACS-sorted CD8+CD4-CCR7+CD45RA+ naive T cells. The CDR3 reads CASSPADRNSYEQYF. The nucleotide sequence is TGTGCCAGCTCACCGGCGGACAGGAACTCCTACGAGCAGTACTTC.